This T cell receptor beta chain was sequenced in a study of blood T cell repertoires in COVID-19. Turning to the study itself: PBMCs, B-cell-depleted T cells, or T cells were the source of the cDNA or gDNA that made up the material.

As originally analysed: By means of reference gene primer amplification, nucleated cell counts were estimated. TCRdb's copy holds only in-frame clones and misses some; the assay was immunoSEQ multiplex PCR. D and trimming were read from the DNA, whereas the V and J calls and clone size are those reported in that table. Among approximately 52,000 clones, roughly 80% were seen once, and the ten largest hold 10% to 15%. Germline V gene data show CDR1 as SGDLS and CDR2 as YYNGEE. The CDR3 has 14 residues. V shed 2 bases, J shed 8 bases, and the junction held 6 bases outside the gene matches. The sequence derives from a woman aged 80 or older with acute or convalescent COVID-19. The chain carries TRBV9 and TRBJ1-4, with TRBD1 identical over 7 bases. The sample consisted of peripheral blood. The CDR3 sequence: CASSVRGLSEKLFF. The CDR3 DNA is TGTGCCAGCAGCGTTAGGGGGCTGAGCGAAAAACTGTTTTTT.